The 21 T cell receptor beta chains below were found in one sample sequenced in a study of T-cell reconstitution after alpha-beta-depleted transplantation in children. During its preparation, the TCRbeta library received unique molecular identifiers. TCRdb called the PCR reads again in MiXCR, with one record for every CDR3 protein. This repertoire shows approximately 400,000 distinct CDR3 sequences, 9.5% to 13% found once; its top ten account for 4.5% to 7%. Sequencing was performed on PBMCs from the stem cell graft donor, taken from the stem cell graft. These receptors were taken from a human donor who donated a stem cell graft to a child with acute myeloid leukemia.

The rearrangement uses TRBV4-3 and TRBJ2-3; 9 bases are a match to TRBD1. This CDR3 has 16 residues. J gave up 2 bases and V 2 bases, and 5 bases lay outside the gene matches. Germline loops: CDR1 LGHNA, CDR2 YSLEER. The CDR3 bases are TGCGCCAGCAGCCAATCCGGGACAGGGCCCACAGATACGCAGTATTTT. Translation gives CASSQSGTGPTDTQYF.

This clonotype was seen more than once but under ten times. The rearrangement uses TRBV7-2 and TRBJ2-7, with 7 bases matching TRBD2. Germline V gene lookup returns CDR1 SGHTA and CDR2 FQGNSA. The CDR3 totals 15 residues. J was trimmed by 1 base and V by 2 bases; bases with no gene match: 5. The CDR3 loop reads CASSLTYGGSYEQYV. CDR3 sequence (DNA): TGTGCCAGCAGCTTAACATACGGGGGGTCCTACGAGCAGTACGTC.

This clonotype was found once. At one of its ends the junction is not consistent with the germline gene, which may arise from a read error. The chain couples TRBV20-1 to TRBJ1-4; D call uncertain. There are 14 residues in the CDR3. The V gene's germline CDR1 is DFQATT and CDR2 SNEGSKA (reference sequence). CDR3 residues: CSARGRPTNEKLFF. Written as DNA, the CDR3 is TGCAGTGCTAGAGGGCGGCCAACTAATGAAAAACTGTTTTTC.

There are a few counts of this clonotype. This rearrangement joins TRBV12-3 or TRBV12-4 to TRBJ2-1; no clear D. V lost 6 bases to trimming and J lost 7 bases, with 10 bases between them. The CDR3 is 12 residues long. In DNA form, the CDR3 reads TGTGCCAGCAGCCGGATTAGAAATGAGCAGTTCTTC. It translates to CASSRIRNEQFF.

This clonotype was counted ten times or more. The chain joins TRBV5-8 to TRBJ2-7; TRBD2 might be the D (5 bases). The CDR3 consists of 14 residues. In germline, CDR1 is SGHTS, CDR2 YDEGEE. Trimming removed 1 base from V and 0 bases from J, with 8 bases in between. The CDR3 loop reads CASSLYGSSYEQYF. CDR3 DNA: TGTGCCAGCAGCTTGTATGGGAGCTCCTACGAGCAGTACTTC.

This clonotype came up a few times. This chain connects TRBV27 to TRBJ2-7; no reliable D call. CDR3 size: 14 residues. V lost 0 bases and J 0 bases, leaving 6 bases between the germline ends. Germline V gene data show CDR1 as MNHEY and CDR2 as SMNVEV (reference sequence). CDR3 nucleotide sequence: TGTGCCAGCAGTTTATCCTGGAGCTCCTACGAGCAGTACTTC. Its protein is CASSLSWSSYEQYF.

This clonotype was counted between two and nine times. The chain is built from TRBV5-6 and TRBJ2-5; D is unresolved. The CDR3 runs to 17 residues. Germline values: CDR1 SGHDT, CDR2 YYEEEE. V lost 1 base, J lost 0 bases, and 16 bases lay in between. This CDR3 reads CASSLTVGWTDQETQYF. The CDR3 DNA is TGTGCCAGCAGCTTGACAGTGGGCTGGACCGACCAAGAGACCCAGTACTTC.

This clonotype was seen a handful of times. The chain combines TRBV7-9 with TRBJ2-7; D unresolved. The germline CDR1 and CDR2 sequences are SEHNR and FQNEAQ (reference sequence). V gave up 4 bases and J gave up 5 bases, with 12 bases separating them. This CDR3 has 13 amino acids. The DNA of the CDR3 is TGTGCCAGCAGCTCGCCGCTAACGGACGAGCAGTACTTC. Its translation: CASSSPLTDEQYF.

This clonotype was seen only a few times. DNA for the CDR3: TGTGCCAGCAGCGGACAGGCGGGCAATCAGCCCCAGCATTTT. This encodes CASSGQAGNQPQHF. This rearrangement joins TRBV6-1 to TRBJ1-5; TRBD1 agrees at 7 bases. The V and J ends lost 6 bases and 2 bases, in that order; junction bases with no gene match: 4. The CDR3 spans 14 residues. Germline CDR1 reads MNHNS; CDR2 reads SASEGT.

The chain carries TRBV20-1 and TRBJ1-3; the D gene is possibly TRBD1 (6 bases). Per the germline V gene, CDR1 is DFQATT and CDR2 is SNEGSKA (reference sequence). This CDR3 contains 14 residues. V lost 4 bases, J lost 4 bases, and 14 bases lay in between. The CDR3 spells CSATRGPPGNTIYF. Here the CDR3 DNA reads TGCAGTGCTACCAGGGGTCCGCCGGGAAACACCATATATTTT.

The chain combines TRBV7-9 with TRBJ1-1; unclear D gene. CDR1 and CDR2 from the germline V gene are SEHNR and FQNEAQ (reference sequence). The CDR3 has 15 amino acids. The V end was cut by 5 bases, the J end by 0 bases, with 13 bases between. Written as DNA, the CDR3 is TGTGCCAGCAGCAGGGCGGATGACATGAACACTGAAGCTTTCTTT. Translated: CASSRADDMNTEAFF. Complete variable domain (other parts from reference TRBV7-9 and TRBJ1-1): DTGVSQNPRHKITKRGQNVTFRCDPISEHNRLYWYRQTLGQGPEFLTYFQNEAQLEKSRLLSDRFSAERPKGSFSTLEIQRTEQGDSAMYLCASSRADDMNTEAFFGQGTRLTVV.

This clonotype was observed many times. The rearrangement uses TRBV12-3 or TRBV12-4 and TRBJ2-1; no firm D call. The germline V and J ends were trimmed by 7 bases and 10 bases, with 14 bases remaining between them. The CDR3 spans 12 residues. The CDR3 bases are TGTGCCAGCACTCTATTCCGACGAGAGCAGTTCTTC. Its translation: CASTLFRREQFF.

Only a few counts were recorded for this clonotype. This chain uses TRBV6-5 with TRBJ2-3, with D unclear. Trimming shortened V by 5 bases and J by 11 bases, and 20 bases separated the two germline ends. This CDR3 spans 14 amino acids. The germline CDR1 and CDR2 sequences are MNHEY and SVGAGI. The CDR3 coding sequence is TGTGCCAGCAGTCACCCCTCGGATGTCTCTGGGCAGTATTTT. Its protein product is CASSHPSDVSGQYF.

This clonotype has just a few counts. The J gene is TRBJ2-7, the V gene TRBV5-1; D possibly corresponds to TRBD2 (6 bases). CDR1 is SGHRS, CDR2 YFSETQ, per germline. Trimming removed 0 bases from V and 3 bases from J, with 10 bases in between. This CDR3 region has 14 residues. The CDR3, as DNA: TGCGCCAGCAGCTTGGGGGAGGAAGACTACGAGCAGTACTTC. Its protein is CASSLGEEDYEQYF.

The chain carries TRBV7-2 and TRBJ2-7; the D is unclear. Trimming stripped 6 bases from V and 0 bases from J, with 9 bases between. CDR3 length: 13 residues. Germline CDR1 reads SGHTA; CDR2 reads FQGNSA. The DNA of the CDR3 is TGTGCCAGCAGTCGGACGTACTCCTACGAGCAGTACTTC. Its translation is CASSRTYSYEQYF.

This clonotype was detected only a few times. V usage is TRBV27 and J usage is TRBJ2-1; unclear D gene. The CDR3 length is 15 residues. Trimming removed 3 bases at V and 8 bases at J, with 17 bases between. Germline assignment: CDR1 MNHEY and CDR2 SMNVEV (reference sequence). CDR3 loop: CASSFQARTAHEQFF. The CDR3, as DNA: TGTGCCAGCAGTTTTCAGGCCCGTACCGCCCATGAGCAGTTCTTC.

This clonotype has a count of ten or more. The genes are TRBV4-1 and TRBJ1-3; weak D call: TRBD1 (5 bases). V was trimmed by 4 bases and J by 2 bases, leaving 21 bases between them. CDR3 size: 18 residues. Germline CDR1 and CDR2: MGHRA and YSYEKL. CDR3 sequence (DNA): TGCGCCAGCAGCCCCGGACATGGAGGAGGGGTTACTGGAAACACCATATATTTT. Translating it yields CASSPGHGGGVTGNTIYF.

In this sample, this clonotype turned up many times. The rearrangement links TRBV9 to TRBJ2-2; the D is unclear. Deletions cut 1 base from V and 5 bases from J, with 6 bases between. This CDR3 has 13 amino acids. Germline V gene data show CDR1 as SGDLS and CDR2 as YYNGEE. This chain's CDR3 is CASSVTMTGELFF. Here the CDR3 DNA reads TGTGCCAGCAGCGTAACCATGACCGGGGAGCTGTTTTTT.

This clonotype was seen a few times. The chain uses TRBV6-1 and TRBJ2-5, with a tentative D call TRBD2 (5 bases). With 5 bases removed from V and 4 bases from J, the gap between germline ends came to 14 bases. This CDR3 spans 14 amino acids. Germline assignment: CDR1 MNHNS and CDR2 SASEGT. This CDR3 is CASSRRGFTETQYF. In nucleotides, the CDR3 is TGTGCCAGCAGTAGACGGGGATTTACAGAGACCCAGTACTTC.

This clonotype appeared a few times. The V call is TRBV12-3 or TRBV12-4, the J call TRBJ2-7, with D perhaps TRBD1 or TRBD2 (5 bases each). The germline V and J ends were trimmed by 4 bases and 6 bases, with 10 bases remaining between them. This CDR3 comprises 12 residues. The CDR3 loop is CASSWGRAEQYF. The CDR3 DNA follows: TGTGCCAGCAGTTGGGGACGGGCCGAGCAGTACTTC.

The J gene is TRBJ1-2, the V gene TRBV3-1; a possible D gene is TRBD1 (5 bases). Looked up from germline, CDR1 is LGHDT and CDR2 is YNNKEL (reference sequence). This CDR3 comprises 14 residues. V was shortened by 5 bases and J by 6 bases, with 16 bases between the two germline ends. The CDR3 region is CASSSMRGYNGYTF. The CDR3, as DNA: TGTGCCAGCAGCTCAATGAGGGGTTACAATGGCTACACCTTC.